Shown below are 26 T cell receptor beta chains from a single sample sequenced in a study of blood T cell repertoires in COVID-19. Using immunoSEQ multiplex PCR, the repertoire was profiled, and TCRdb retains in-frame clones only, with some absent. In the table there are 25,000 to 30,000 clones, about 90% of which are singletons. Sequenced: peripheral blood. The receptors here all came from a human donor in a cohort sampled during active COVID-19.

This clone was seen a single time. The CDR3 DNA follows: TGCGCCAGCAGCCAAGATCAGAACTCTGGAAACACCATATATTTT. This codes for CASSQDQNSGNTIYF. This chain uses TRBV4-1 with TRBJ1-3, with D hard to call. Deletions cut 0 bases from V and 0 bases from J, with 6 bases between. The length of the CDR3 is 15 residues. The V gene's germline CDR1 is MGHRA and CDR2 YSYEKL.

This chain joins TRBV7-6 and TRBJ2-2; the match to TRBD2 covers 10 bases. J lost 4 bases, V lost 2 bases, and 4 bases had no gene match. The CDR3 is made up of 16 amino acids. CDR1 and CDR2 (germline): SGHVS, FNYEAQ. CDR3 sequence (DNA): TGTGCCAGCAGCTTATCAACTAGCGGGACCACCGGGGAGCTGTTTTTT. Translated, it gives CASSLSTSGTTGELFF. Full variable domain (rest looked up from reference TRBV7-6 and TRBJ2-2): GAGVSQSPRYKVTKRGQDVALRCDPISGHVSLYWYRQALGQGPEFLTYFNYEAQQDKSGLPNDRFSAERPEGSISTLTIQRTEQRDSAMYRCASSLSTSGTTGELFFGEGSRLTVL.

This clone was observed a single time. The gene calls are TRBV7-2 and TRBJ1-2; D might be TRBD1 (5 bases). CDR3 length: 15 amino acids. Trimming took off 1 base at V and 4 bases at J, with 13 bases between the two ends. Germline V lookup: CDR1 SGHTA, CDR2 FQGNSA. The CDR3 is CASSLEGVQGYGYTF. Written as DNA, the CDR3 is TGTGCCAGCAGCTTAGAAGGGGTCCAGGGCTATGGCTACACCTTC.

CDR3 nucleotides: TGTGCCAGCAGTTCACTACCGGGACAGAGAAACATTCAGTACTTC. Its translation is CASSSLPGQRNIQYF. This chain links TRBV11-2 with TRBJ2-4; TRBD1 matches 7 bases. Germline V gene lookup returns CDR1 SGHAT and CDR2 FQNNGV. This CDR3 is built from 15 residues. V lost 6 bases to trimming and J lost 6 bases; unmatched junction nucleotides: 11. Using reference TRBV11-2 and TRBJ2-4 for the parts outside the CDR3, the full variable domain is EAGVAQSPRYKIIEKRQSVAFWCNPISGHATLYWYQQILGQGPKLLIQFQNNGVVDDSQLPKDRFSAERLKGVDSTLKIQPAKLEDSAVYLCASSSLPGQRNIQYFGAGTRLSVL.

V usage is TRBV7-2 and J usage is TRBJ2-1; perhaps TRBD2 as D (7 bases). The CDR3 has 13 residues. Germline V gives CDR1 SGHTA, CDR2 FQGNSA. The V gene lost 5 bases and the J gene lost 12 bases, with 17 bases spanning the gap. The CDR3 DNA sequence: TGTGCCAGCAGCGGGGGGGCCGGTGTGCGGCAGTTCTTC. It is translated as CASSGGAGVRQFF.

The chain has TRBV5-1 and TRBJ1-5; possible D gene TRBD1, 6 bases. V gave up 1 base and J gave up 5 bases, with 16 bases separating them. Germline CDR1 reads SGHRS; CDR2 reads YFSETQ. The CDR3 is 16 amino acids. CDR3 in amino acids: CASSLFGGLGDQPQHF. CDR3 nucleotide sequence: TGCGCCAGCAGCTTGTTCGGGGGGCTCGGGGATCAGCCCCAGCATTTT.

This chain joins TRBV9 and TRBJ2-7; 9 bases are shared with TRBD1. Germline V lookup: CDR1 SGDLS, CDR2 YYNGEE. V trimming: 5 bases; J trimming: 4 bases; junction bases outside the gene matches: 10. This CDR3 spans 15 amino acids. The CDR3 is CASSLGQGAGYEQYF. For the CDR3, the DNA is TGTGCCAGCAGTCTGGGACAGGGTGCCGGTTACGAGCAGTACTTC.

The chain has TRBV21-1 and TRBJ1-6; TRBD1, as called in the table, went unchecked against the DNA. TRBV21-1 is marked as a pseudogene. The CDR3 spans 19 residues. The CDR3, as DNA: TGTGCCAGCAGCAAAATGGGGGCTGGGGGCCTCGTCTATAATTCACCCCTCCACTTT. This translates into CASSKMGAGGLVYNSPLHF.

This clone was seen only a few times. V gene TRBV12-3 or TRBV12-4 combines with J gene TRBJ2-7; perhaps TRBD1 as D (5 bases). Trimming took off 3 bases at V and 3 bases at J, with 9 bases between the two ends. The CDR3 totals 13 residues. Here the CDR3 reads CASSFGHRYEQYF. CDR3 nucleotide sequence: TGTGCCAGCAGTTTTGGACACCGCTACGAGCAGTACTTC.

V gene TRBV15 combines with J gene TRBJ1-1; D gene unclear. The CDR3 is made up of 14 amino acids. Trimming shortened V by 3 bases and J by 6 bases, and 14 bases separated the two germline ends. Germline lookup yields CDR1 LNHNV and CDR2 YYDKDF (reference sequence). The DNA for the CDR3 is TGTGCCACCAGCAGTGTTCACGGAGCCCCTGAAGCTTTCTTT. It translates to CATSSVHGAPEAFF.

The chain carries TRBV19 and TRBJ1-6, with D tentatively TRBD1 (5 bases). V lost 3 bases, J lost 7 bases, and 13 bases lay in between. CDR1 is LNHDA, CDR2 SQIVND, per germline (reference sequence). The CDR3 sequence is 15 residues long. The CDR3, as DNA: TGTGCCAGTAGTATGGGCAGGGTGGGAAATTCACCCCTCCACTTT. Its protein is CASSMGRVGNSPLHF.

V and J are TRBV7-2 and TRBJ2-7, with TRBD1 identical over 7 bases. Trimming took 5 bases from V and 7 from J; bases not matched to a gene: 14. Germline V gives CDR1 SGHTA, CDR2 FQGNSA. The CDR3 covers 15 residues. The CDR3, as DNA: TGTGCCAGCAGCCCACCTTGGGGACAGAAGTTAGAGCAGTACTTC. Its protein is CASSPPWGQKLEQYF.

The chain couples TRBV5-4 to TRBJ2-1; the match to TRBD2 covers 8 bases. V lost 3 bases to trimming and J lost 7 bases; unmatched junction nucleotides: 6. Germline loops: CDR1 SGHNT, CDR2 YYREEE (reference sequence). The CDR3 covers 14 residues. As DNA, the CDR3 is TGTGCCAGCAGCTACGCGGCGGGGGGAAATGAGCAGTTCTTC. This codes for CASSYAAGGNEQFF.

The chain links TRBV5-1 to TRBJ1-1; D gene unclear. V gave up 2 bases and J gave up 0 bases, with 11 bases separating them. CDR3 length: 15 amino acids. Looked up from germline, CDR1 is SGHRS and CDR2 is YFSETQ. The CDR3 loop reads CASSFSGGMNTEAFF. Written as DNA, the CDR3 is TGCGCCAGCAGCTTCTCGGGAGGGATGAACACTGAAGCTTTCTTT.

Here the CDR3 reads CASSGQGVSNQPQHF. The CDR3 DNA reads TGTGCCAGCAGCGGACAGGGGGTTAGCAATCAGCCCCAGCATTTT. This sequence joins TRBV2 and TRBJ1-5, with TRBD1 matching over 10 bases. V shed 6 bases, J shed 0 bases, and the junction held 2 bases outside the gene matches. Germline loops: CDR1 SNHLY, CDR2 FYNNEI. This CDR3 region has 15 residues.

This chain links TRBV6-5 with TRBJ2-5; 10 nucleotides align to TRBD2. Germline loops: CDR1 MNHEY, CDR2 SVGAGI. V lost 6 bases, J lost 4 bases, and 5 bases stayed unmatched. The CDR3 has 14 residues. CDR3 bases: TGTGCCAGCAGCACTAGCGGGGTCAGAGAGACCCAGTACTTC. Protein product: CASSTSGVRETQYF.

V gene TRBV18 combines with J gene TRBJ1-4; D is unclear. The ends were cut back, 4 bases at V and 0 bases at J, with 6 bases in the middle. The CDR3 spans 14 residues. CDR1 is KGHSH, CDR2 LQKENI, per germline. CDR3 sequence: CASSRQTTNEKLFF. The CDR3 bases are TGTGCCAGCTCACGACAAACAACTAATGAAAAACTGTTTTTT.

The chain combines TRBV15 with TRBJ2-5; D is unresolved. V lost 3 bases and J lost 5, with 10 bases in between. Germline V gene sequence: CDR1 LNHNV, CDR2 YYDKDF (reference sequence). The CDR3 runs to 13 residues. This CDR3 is CATSSAELETQYF. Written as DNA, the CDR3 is TGTGCCACCAGCAGTGCGGAGTTGGAGACCCAGTACTTC.

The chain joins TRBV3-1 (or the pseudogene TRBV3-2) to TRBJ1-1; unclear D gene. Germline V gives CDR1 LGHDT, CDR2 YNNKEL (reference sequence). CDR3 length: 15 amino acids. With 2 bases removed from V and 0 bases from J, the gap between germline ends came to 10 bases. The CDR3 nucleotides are TGTGCCAGCAGCCAAACACCTGTTATGAACACTGAAGCTTTCTTT. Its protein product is CASSQTPVMNTEAFF.

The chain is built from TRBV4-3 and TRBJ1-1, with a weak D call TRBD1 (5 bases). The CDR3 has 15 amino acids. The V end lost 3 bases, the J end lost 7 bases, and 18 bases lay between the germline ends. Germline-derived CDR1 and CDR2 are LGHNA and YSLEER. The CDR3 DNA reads TGCGCCAGCAGCCACGCCGAGGCGGGGGTTGGTGAAGCTTTCTTT. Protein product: CASSHAEAGVGEAFF.

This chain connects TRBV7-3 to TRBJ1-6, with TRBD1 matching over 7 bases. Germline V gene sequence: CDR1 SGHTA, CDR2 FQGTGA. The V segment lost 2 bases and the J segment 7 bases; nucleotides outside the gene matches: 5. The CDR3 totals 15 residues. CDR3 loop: CASSLLGQRNSPLHF. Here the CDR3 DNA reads TGTGCCAGCAGCTTATTGGGACAGAGAAATTCACCCCTCCACTTT.

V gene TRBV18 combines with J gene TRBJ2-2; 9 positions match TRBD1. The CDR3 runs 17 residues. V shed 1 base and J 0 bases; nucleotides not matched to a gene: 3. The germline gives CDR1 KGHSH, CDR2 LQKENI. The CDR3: CASSPQDRGSNTGELFF. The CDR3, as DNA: TGTGCCAGCTCACCACAAGACAGGGGGTCGAACACCGGGGAGCTGTTTTTT.

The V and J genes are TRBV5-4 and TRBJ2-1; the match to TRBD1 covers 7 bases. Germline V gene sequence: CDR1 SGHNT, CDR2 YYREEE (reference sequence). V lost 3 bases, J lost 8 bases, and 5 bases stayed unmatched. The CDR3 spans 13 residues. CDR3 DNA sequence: TGTGCCAGCAGCTCCAACAGGGGACATGAGCAGTTCTTC. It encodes CASSSNRGHEQFF.

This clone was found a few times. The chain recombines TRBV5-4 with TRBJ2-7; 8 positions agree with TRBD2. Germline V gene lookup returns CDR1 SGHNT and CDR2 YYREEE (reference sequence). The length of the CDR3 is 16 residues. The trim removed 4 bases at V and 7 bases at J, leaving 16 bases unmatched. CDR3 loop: CASSPGGAGVSREQYF. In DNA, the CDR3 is TGTGCCAGCAGCCCGGGGGGGGCGGGGGTTTCTAGGGAGCAGTACTTC.

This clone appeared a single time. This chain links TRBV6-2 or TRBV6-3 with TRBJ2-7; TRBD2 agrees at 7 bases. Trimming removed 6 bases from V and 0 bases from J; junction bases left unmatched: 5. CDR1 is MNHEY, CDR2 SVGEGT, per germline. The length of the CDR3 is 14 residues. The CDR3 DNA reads TGTGCCAGCAGCCGAGGCGGGAGCTCCTACGAGCAGTACTTC. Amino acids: CASSRGGSSYEQYF.

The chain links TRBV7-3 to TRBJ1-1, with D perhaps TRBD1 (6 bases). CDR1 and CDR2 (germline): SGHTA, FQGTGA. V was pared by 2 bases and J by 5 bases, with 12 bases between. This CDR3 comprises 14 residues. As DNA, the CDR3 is TGTGCCAGCAGCTTACAGGGGAGATCAACTGAAGCTTTCTTT. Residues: CASSLQGRSTEAFF. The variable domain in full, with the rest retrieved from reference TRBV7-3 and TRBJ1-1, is GAGVSQTPSNKVTEKGKYVELRCDPISGHTALYWYRQSLGQGPEFLIYFQGTGAADDSGLPNDRFFAVRPEGSVSTLKIQRTERGDSAVYLCASSLQGRSTEAFFGQGTRLTVV.